The clone carrying this T cell receptor beta chain was detected many times. Alongside a J-beta primer mix, a sample-barcoded 5' primer served in a second PCR lasting about 7 to 12 cycles. Each CDR3 protein is one row after TCRdb ran MiXCR on the 5' RACE reads. Of 1.5 million to 2 million distinct CDR3 sequences detected, approximately 28% appear once; the ten largest clones hold around 7.7%. Healthy Caucasian individuals from Russia aged roughly 6 to 90 served as donors. Each individual donor underwent a draw of about 9.1 milliliters of peripheral blood. The entry originates in a study of blood T cells in healthy people across ages. This receptor was identified in a woman aged 30 to 39 in good health. The sequencing input was blood.

In DNA, the CDR3 is TGTGCCAGCAGTCCCTCCCCTTCCTACAATGAGCAGTTCTTC. Its translation is CASSPSPSYNEQFF. The chain couples TRBV6-5 to TRBJ2-1, with D hard to call. V shed 5 bases and J shed 1 base, with 9 bases lying between them. Germline assignment: CDR1 MNHEY and CDR2 SVGAGI. The CDR3 consists of 14 residues.